Following are 2 T cell receptor beta chains from one sample sequenced in a study of CD8 T cells in ankylosing spondylitis. TCRdb re-analysed the 5' RACE reads in MiXCR, keeping a single row per CDR3 protein. The sample yields under 300,000 distinct CDR3 sequences, 9.5% to 12% seen once. Sequenced sample: blood, either unsorted or a sorted T cell fraction (not recorded which). These receptors originate from a male donor with ankylosing spondylitis or in good health (not recorded which).

This clonotype was detected ten times or more. The chain uses TRBV9 and TRBJ2-1, with 7 bases matching TRBD2. CDR3 size: 15 residues. With V trimmed by 2 bases and J by 5 bases, 7 bases remained unmatched. Germline CDR1 SGDLS, CDR2 YYNGEE. CDR3 in amino acids: CASSVWGGSNNEQFF. The CDR3 nucleotides read TGTGCCAGCAGCGTCTGGGGGGGGAGTAACAATGAGCAGTTCTTC.

Worth noting for this clonotype: A clone one base away is much larger, so this may be a read error. This sequence joins TRBV20-1 and TRBJ1-2, with D unclear. Trimming shortened V by 5 bases and J by 4 bases, and 14 bases separated the two germline ends. The V gene's germline CDR1 is DFQATT and CDR2 SNEGSKA (reference sequence). This CDR3 contains 13 residues. The CDR3 DNA follows: TGCAGTGCTCCGCGGGCAGTTTCCTATGGCTACACCTTC. Translated: CSAPRAVSYGYTF.